This is a list of T cell receptor beta chains from one sample in a study of T cells in Graves' hyperthyroidism and ophthalmopathy. TCRdb analysed the multiplex PCR reads with MiXCR anew, one entry per CDR3 protein. Among about 420,000 distinct CDR3 sequences, 15% to 17% were seen once, and the ten largest hold approximately 14%. The sequencing input was blood. The receptors stem from a woman younger than 30 with Graves' hyperthyroidism. Both conserved end residues are part of each CDR3. Each record gives: CDR3 protein, J gene, V gene.

CASSLVGLTPDTQYF,TRBJ2-3,TRBV5-1
CASSLPSWGANYGYTF,TRBJ1-2,TRBV5-6
CASSQLAELSYNEQFF,TRBJ2-1,TRBV3-1
CASSYVLSGEAFF,TRBJ1-1,TRBV6-9
CASSREGTGELFF,TRBJ2-2,TRBV12-3/TRBV12-4
CASSPGPGQGAGGTSGVTEQFF,TRBJ2-1,TRBV5-6
CASSWGGRRGETQYF,TRBJ2-5,TRBV7-2
CASSRDRVAGELFF,TRBJ2-2,TRBV11-1
CASKKGIDSNYGYTF,TRBJ1-2,TRBV2
CATSSSPSYTKNIQYF,TRBJ2-4,TRBV15
CSARDREGDEQFF,TRBJ2-1,TRBV20-1
CASKGLAGARDTQYF,TRBJ2-3,TRBV2
CASSLTAGGIYEQYF,TRBJ2-7,TRBV7-2
CASTDRVTDQPQHF,TRBJ1-5,TRBV19
CASSSYRGRGTEAFF,TRBJ1-1,TRBV28
CASSFAWGQGAYEQYF,TRBJ2-7,TRBV11-2
CASSVEKQGGQPQHF,TRBJ1-5,TRBV2
CASSFGGPRNEQFF,TRBJ2-1,TRBV27
CATSRGFDTEAFF,TRBJ1-1,TRBV15
CASSFGTGDTGNTIYF,TRBJ1-3,TRBV5-1
CASSTSGRNTGELFF,TRBJ2-2,TRBV12-3/TRBV12-4
CASSPGTEIMNTEAFF,TRBJ1-1,TRBV7-6
CASSYIRQETQYF,TRBJ2-5,TRBV7-8
CASTYGRTSRGGYTF,TRBJ1-2,TRBV12-3/TRBV12-4
CASSAVDRGVYGYTF,TRBJ1-2,TRBV25-1
CASSLVARAYDEQFF,TRBJ2-1,TRBV5-1
CAMGRADEKLFF,TRBJ1-4,TRBV5-4